The 7 T cell receptor beta chains presented below share a single source sample, sequenced in a study of blood T cell repertoires in COVID-19. Some clones are missing from TCRdb's copy, which holds only in-frame ones; the method was immunoSEQ multiplex PCR. The repertoire includes around 180,000 clones, roughly 88% of them detected once, and about 10% sits in the top ten. Sequencing input: peripheral blood. The receptors come from a human donor with active or convalescent COVID-19. The donor label of this sample is uncertain.

This clone has a single count. CDR3 in DNA: TGTGCCAGCAGTTTCGCGGCCGAAGCTTTCTTT. Protein sequence: CASSFAAEAFF. The rearrangement links TRBV12-3 or TRBV12-4 to TRBJ1-1, with D uncertain. The CDR3 runs 11 residues. Trimming stripped 3 bases from V and 8 bases from J, with 7 bases between.

DNA of the CDR3: TGCAGTGCTAAAAGCGGGAACATTCAGTACTTC. Translation: CSAKSGNIQYF. The chain has TRBV20-1 and TRBJ2-4, with a tentative D call TRBD2 (6 bases). The germline V gene encodes CDR1 DFQATT and CDR2 SNEGSKA (reference sequence). This CDR3 region has 11 residues. V was trimmed by 4 bases and J by 7 bases, leaving 8 bases between them.

V usage is TRBV5-1 and J usage is TRBJ2-6; TRBD1 matches at 11 bases. V lost 0 bases, J lost 1 base, and 9 bases stayed unmatched. CDR3 length equals 20 residues. The germline gives CDR1 SGHRS, CDR2 YFSETQ. This CDR3 is CASSLGRGQGAVSGANVLTF. The DNA for the CDR3 is TGCGCCAGCAGCTTGGGGCGCGGACAGGGGGCGGTATCTGGGGCCAACGTCCTGACTTTC.

The V call is TRBV14, the J call TRBJ2-7; maybe TRBD1 (5 bases). Trimming pared 4 bases from V and 1 base from J, leaving 8 bases between. The germline gives CDR1 SGHDN, CDR2 FVKESK. The CDR3 covers 13 residues. The CDR3 here is CASSRGRSYEQYF. Written as DNA, the CDR3 is TGTGCCAGCAGCCGGGGCCGGTCCTACGAGCAGTACTTC.

The rearrangement joins TRBV14 to TRBJ2-1, with 9 bases that match TRBD2. V was pared by 0 bases and J by 4 bases, with 10 bases of the junction left unmatched. Germline loops: CDR1 SGHDN, CDR2 FVKESK. This CDR3 is 18 amino acids long. Written as DNA, the CDR3 is TGTGCCAGCAGCCAAGATAGGAGTAGCGGGAGCTTTTACAATGAGCAGTTCTTC. Its protein product is CASSQDRSSGSFYNEQFF.

The gene calls are TRBV6-2 or TRBV6-3 and TRBJ2-5, with unresolved D. The V and J ends lost 5 bases and 5 bases respectively, with 15 bases between them. CDR1 is MNHEY and CDR2 is SVGEGT in the germline V gene. The CDR3 has 14 amino acids. The CDR3 DNA follows: TGTGCCAGCAGTCGTGTCAATTTTCGGGAGACCCAGTACTTC. This gives the protein CASSRVNFRETQYF.

This clone appeared a single time. The genes are TRBV7-3 and TRBJ2-1; 7 bases map to TRBD1. Looked up from germline, CDR1 is SGHTA and CDR2 is FQGTGA. There are 15 residues in the CDR3. V shed 1 base and J 10 bases; nucleotides not matched to a gene: 10. CDR3 in DNA: TGTGCCAGCAGCTTAAGACAGGGAACTTTCAAAGAGCAGTTCTTC. This codes for CASSLRQGTFKEQFF.